The 10 T cell receptor beta chains in this list originate from one sample, sequenced in a study of technical replicates of blood from a handful of donors. TCRdb keeps only in-frame clones here, not all; method: immunoSEQ multiplex PCR. The sample records tens of thousands of clones, around 96% being singletons. Sequencing used T cells isolated from PBMCs. The receptors here all came from a human donor in good health.

The chain carries TRBV19 and TRBJ1-1; D is perhaps TRBD1 (6 bases). The germline V gene encodes CDR1 LNHDA and CDR2 SQIVND (reference sequence). CDR3 length equals 13 residues. V was pared by 7 bases and J by 6 bases, with 15 bases between. CDR3 in amino acids: CASILQGGAEAFF. CDR3 coding DNA: TGTGCCAGTATCTTACAGGGTGGCGCTGAAGCTTTCTTT.

The rearrangement uses TRBV6-6 and TRBJ1-5; a weak D match, TRBD1 (6 bases). V was cut by 7 bases and J by 1 base, with 11 bases left in between. The CDR3 consists of 14 residues. CDR1 and CDR2 from the germline V gene are MNHNY and SVGAGI (reference sequence). The CDR3 loop is CASTPGVSNQPQHF. As DNA, the CDR3 is TGTGCCAGCACCCCAGGGGTAAGCAATCAGCCCCAGCATTTT.

The genes are TRBV27 and TRBJ2-3; 11 bases are a match to TRBD2. The CDR3 consists of 15 residues. Germline loops: CDR1 MNHEY, CDR2 SMNVEV (reference sequence). V trimming: 2 bases; J trimming: 5 bases; junction bases outside the gene matches: 3. The CDR3 DNA reads TGTGCCAGCAGTTTAGCTAGCGGGAGGTTAGATACGCAGTATTTT. It specifies CASSLASGRLDTQYF.

The chain uses TRBV6-5 and TRBJ1-1; 7 positions agree with TRBD1. Germline loops: CDR1 MNHEY, CDR2 SVGAGI. The CDR3 is 13 residues long. With 6 bases clipped from V and 6 bases from J, the junction kept 7 bases outside the gene matches. The CDR3 bases are TGTGCCAGCAGAACAGGGGTTTTACCTGAAGCTTTCTTT. Translation gives CASRTGVLPEAFF.

V is TRBV7-2 and J is TRBJ2-7; the match to TRBD1 covers 9 bases. The V gene's germline CDR1 is SGHTA and CDR2 FQGNSA. This CDR3 comprises 16 residues. The V gene end was trimmed by 4 bases and the J gene end by 4 bases; junction bases not matched to a gene: 11. The CDR3 loop reads CASSSPRRTGVYEQYF. The CDR3 nucleotides are TGTGCCAGCAGCTCACCTAGAAGGACAGGGGTGTACGAGCAGTACTTC.

This clone appeared many times. This same CDR3 is encoded by further DNA sequences in the sample. The chain couples TRBV5-8 to TRBJ2-2; 11 nucleotides align to TRBD2. CDR1 SGHTS and CDR2 YDEGEE come from the germline V gene. The CDR3 is 15 residues long. J lost 3 bases, V lost 3 bases, and 1 base had no gene match. The CDR3 loop reads CASSSLAGDTGELFF. The CDR3 bases are TGTGCCAGCAGCTCACTAGCGGGAGACACCGGGGAGCTGTTTTTT.

Comments on this clone: One end of the junction varies from germline; a read error may be responsible. The chain links TRBV5-4 to TRBJ2-7, with no clear D. Looked up from germline, CDR1 is SGHNT and CDR2 is YYREEE (reference sequence). This CDR3 is built from 15 residues. In DNA, the CDR3 is TGTGCCAGCAGATTGGCCCCTCTAAGCTCCTACGAGCAGTACTTC. Amino acids: CASRLAPLSSYEQYF.

V and J are TRBV6-1 and TRBJ2-1; 11 bases align to TRBD2. CDR1 is MNHNS, CDR2 SASEGT, per germline. The CDR3 totals 14 residues. V dropped 4 bases and J dropped 10; count of bases not matched to a gene: 6. Written as DNA, the CDR3 is TGTGCCAGCAGTGTACTAGCGGGAGATAGGGAGCAGTTCTTC. Translated: CASSVLAGDREQFF.

The chain employs TRBV30 and TRBJ2-5, with 8 positions matching TRBD1. In germline, CDR1 is GTSNPN, CDR2 SVGIG (reference sequence). The CDR3 sequence is 13 residues long. The J segment lost 5 bases and the V segment lost 3 bases, leaving 5 bases of the junction unmatched. The CDR3 coding sequence is TGTGCCTGGAGGAACAGGGGGTGGGAGACCCAGTACTTC. Residues: CAWRNRGWETQYF.

J is TRBJ2-5 and V is TRBV6-5; TRBD1 agrees at 8 bases. The CDR3 loop spans 15 amino acids. V dropped 3 bases and J dropped 3; count of bases not matched to a gene: 6. Per the germline V gene, CDR1 is MNHEY and CDR2 is SVGAGI. CDR3 loop: CASSYPGTGEETQYF. The CDR3 DNA reads TGTGCCAGCAGTTATCCCGGGACAGGAGAAGAGACCCAGTACTTC.